These 15 T cell receptor beta chains came from one sample sequenced in a study of T cell repertoires in cytomegalovirus infection. TCRdb independently ran MiXCR on the reads; one entry per CDR3 protein. The sample carries about 260,000 distinct CDR3 sequences, 9.1% recorded once. Sample: PBMCs. The receptors originated from a human donor in good health (CMV status not recorded). Some clones in this sample may be carry-over from other donors' samples.

This clonotype has ten or more counts. The chain links TRBV7-2 to TRBJ2-2; TRBD2 matches at 7 bases. Trimming cost V 7 bases and J 0 bases; bases outside gene matches: 23. The germline V gene encodes CDR1 SGHTA and CDR2 FQGNSA. This CDR3 has 21 residues. This chain's CDR3 is CASTGGGGNPTIPANTGELFF. CDR3 coding DNA: TGTGCCAGCACTGGGGGGGGGGGAAACCCCACAATCCCCGCGAACACCGGGGAGCTGTTTTTT.

This clonotype occurred a few times. This chain joins TRBV19 and TRBJ1-5; 7 bases fit TRBD1. J gave up 4 bases and V 5 bases, and 8 bases lay outside the gene matches. The CDR3 covers 15 residues. The germline CDR1 and CDR2 sequences are LNHDA and SQIVND (reference sequence). The CDR3 DNA is TGTGCCAGTAGTCCCGACAGGGAATTTAATCAGCCCCAGCATTTT. Its protein is CASSPDREFNQPQHF.

The chain uses TRBV12-3 or TRBV12-4 and TRBJ2-7; TRBD1 matches at 8 bases. The CDR3 is 15 amino acids. Unmatched junction bases numbered 6, after V lost 3 bases and J lost 2 bases. As DNA, the CDR3 is TGTGCCAGCAGTTTCCAGGGGGCAAGGGCCTACGAGCAGTACTTC. Translation: CASSFQGARAYEQYF.

This clonotype was seen a few times. The V call is TRBV30, the J call TRBJ2-3; tentatively, D is TRBD2 (6 bases). Germline-derived CDR1 and CDR2 are GTSNPN and SVGIG (reference sequence). Between the trimmed V and J ends, which lost 3 bases and 1 base, there was a span of 8 bases. The CDR3 runs to 13 residues. Here the CDR3 reads CAWRASGTDTQYF. DNA for the CDR3: TGTGCCTGGAGGGCTAGCGGCACAGATACGCAGTATTTT.

This clonotype occurred many times. This rearrangement joins TRBV7-2 to TRBJ2-5; 8 bases agree with TRBD1. With 1 base clipped from V and 5 bases from J, the junction kept 6 bases outside the gene matches. Germline lookup yields CDR1 SGHTA and CDR2 FQGNSA. This CDR3 is built from 15 residues. CDR3: CASSLGTGNGETQYF. The CDR3 coding sequence is TGTGCCAGCAGCTTAGGGACAGGGAATGGGGAGACCCAGTACTTC.

This clonotype was picked up a small number of times. The gene calls are TRBV5-1 and TRBJ2-7; D assignment may be TRBD1 or TRBD2 (5 bases each). CDR1 is SGHRS and CDR2 is YFSETQ in the germline V gene. The CDR3 sequence is 16 residues long. The ends were cut back, 4 bases at V and 0 bases at J, with 17 bases in the middle. In DNA, the CDR3 is TGCGCCAGCAGCAAAACATCTCCCGGGACCTCCTACGAGCAGTACTTC. Amino acids: CASSKTSPGTSYEQYF.

This clonotype was observed many times. The chain uses TRBV18 and TRBJ1-1; D remains unclear. V gave up 7 bases and J gave up 5 bases, with 20 bases separating them. CDR3 length: 15 residues. The germline CDR1 and CDR2 sequences are KGHSH and LQKENI. CDR3 in amino acids: CASYRVRGERTEAFF. The CDR3 nucleotides are TGTGCCAGCTACCGAGTGCGAGGAGAACGTACTGAAGCTTTCTTT.

This clonotype was seen a few times. The chain uses TRBV12-3 or TRBV12-4 and TRBJ2-1, with 12 nucleotides matching TRBD2. This CDR3 has 16 residues. The J segment lost 8 bases and the V segment lost 6 bases, leaving 11 bases of the junction unmatched. CDR3 nucleotides: TGTGCCAGCAGACGACACGGACTAGCGGGAAACGATGAGCAGTTCTTC. Translation: CASRRHGLAGNDEQFF.

This chain joins TRBV20-1 and TRBJ2-3, with 13 bases that match TRBD2. In germline, CDR1 is DFQATT, CDR2 SNEGSKA (reference sequence). There are 16 residues in the CDR3. V shed 2 bases, J shed 8 bases, and the junction held 10 bases outside the gene matches. CDR3 sequence: CSARPGLAGLQGTQYF. The CDR3 coding sequence is TGCAGTGCTAGACCGGGACTAGCGGGGCTCCAGGGTACGCAGTATTTT.

The sample holds many counts of this clonotype. V is TRBV7-3 and J is TRBJ2-1; possibly TRBD1 or TRBD2 for D (7 bases each). This CDR3 contains 15 residues. Trimming pared 5 bases from V and 7 bases from J, leaving 18 bases between. The germline CDR1 and CDR2 sequences are SGHTA and FQGTGA. The CDR3 bases are TGTGCCAGCAGCCCCAGGGGGGGGGCCGGAAATGAGCAGTTCTTC. It is translated as CASSPRGGAGNEQFF. Using reference TRBV7-3 and TRBJ2-1 for the parts outside the CDR3, the full variable domain is GAGVSQTPSNKVTEKGKYVELRCDPISGHTALYWYRQSLGQGPEFLIYFQGTGAADDSGLPNDRFFAVRPEGSVSTLKIQRTERGDSAVYLCASSPRGGAGNEQFFGPGTRLTVL.

This clonotype appeared a few times. This rearrangement joins TRBV6-1 to TRBJ1-1; D is possibly TRBD1 (6 bases). The CDR3 has 13 amino acids. CDR1 MNHNS and CDR2 SASEGT come from the germline V gene. Trimming took off 3 bases at V and 8 bases at J, with 13 bases between the two ends. The DNA of the CDR3 is TGTGCCAGCAGTGATCGAGGGGGATTAGAAGCTTTCTTT. It translates to CASSDRGGLEAFF.

Many counts were recorded for this clonotype. V gene TRBV4-3 combines with J gene TRBJ1-1; TRBD1 matches 7 bases. Trimming took 1 base from V and 2 from J; bases not matched to a gene: 7. There are 16 residues in the CDR3. The germline V gene encodes CDR1 LGHNA and CDR2 YSLEER. The CDR3 nucleotides read TGCGCCAGCAGCCAAGTAGGGGGCAGATTTAACACTGAAGCTTTCTTT. Protein sequence: CASSQVGGRFNTEAFF.

This clonotype has at least ten counts. The chain couples TRBV29-1 to TRBJ1-1, with D perhaps matching TRBD1 (5 bases). The CDR3 sequence is 12 residues long. Germline V CDR1 and CDR2: SQVTM, ANQGSEA. Deletions cut 6 bases from V and 7 bases from J, with 15 bases between. The CDR3 DNA is TGCAGCGTGGTGGAGGGGAGCAGTGAAGCTTTCTTT. Translation gives CSVVEGSSEAFF.

This clonotype has only a few counts. The V and J genes are TRBV9 and TRBJ1-1; the D is unclear. Trimming took off 0 bases at V and 4 bases at J, with 10 bases between the two ends. CDR3 length: 14 amino acids. Germline CDR1 is SGDLS and CDR2 is YYNGEE. CDR3 residues: CASSVEFRATEAFF. DNA for the CDR3: TGTGCCAGCAGCGTAGAATTTAGGGCCACTGAAGCTTTCTTT.

There are many counts of this clonotype. This chain connects TRBV3-1 to TRBJ1-4, with a possible D match to TRBD1 (5 bases). The ends were cut back, 2 bases at V and 3 bases at J, with 16 bases in the middle. Germline loops: CDR1 LGHDT, CDR2 YNNKEL (reference sequence). The CDR3 contains 17 residues. This CDR3 reads CASSQIPGRISNEKLFF. The CDR3 nucleotides are TGTGCCAGCAGCCAAATTCCAGGGAGGATTTCTAATGAAAAACTGTTTTTT.